This T cell receptor beta chain derives from a study of blood T cell repertoires in COVID-19. Germline V gives CDR1 SGHTA, CDR2 FQGNSA. The CDR3 totals 17 residues. Trimming stripped 1 base from V and 4 bases from J, with 19 bases between. The data were produced by immunoSEQ multiplex PCR, yet TCRdb's version contains in-frame clones alone and is incomplete. The sample holds some 460,000 clones, 87% seen once. Participants were aged roughly 18 to 90 years, lived in 20 to 30 US areas, and enrolled virtually. Which cohort a participant joined came from the clinical history participants gave. The origin of this receptor is a woman under 30 who had recovered from COVID-19. Sequencing input: PBMCs or T cells enriched from blood (not recorded which). The chain employs TRBV7-2 and TRBJ1-2; D might be TRBD1 (5 bases). CDR3 DNA: TGTGCCAGCAGCTTAGTGTTGGGGGGACGGGCACGCTATGGCTACACCTTC. Amino acid sequence: CASSLVLGGRARYGYTF.